Each of the 23 T cell receptor beta chains below was sequenced from the same sample in a study of blood T cell repertoires in COVID-19. Sequenced by immunoSEQ multiplex PCR; TCRdb stores in-frame clones only, minus some. This table holds around 87,000 clones, almost 80% found once. Input material: peripheral blood. These receptors came from a human donor in a cohort sampled during active COVID-19.

This chain connects TRBV4-1 to TRBJ2-4, with D maybe TRBD1 (6 bases). Between the trimmed V and J ends, which lost 3 bases and 6 bases, there was a span of 18 bases. The CDR3 runs to 16 residues. Germline V CDR1 and CDR2: MGHRA, YSYEKL. The CDR3 here is CASSQGSGEPPNIQYF. CDR3 DNA sequence: TGCGCCAGCAGCCAGGGGTCAGGGGAACCTCCAAACATTCAGTACTTC.

The rearrangement uses TRBV28 and TRBJ2-3; 13 bases agree with TRBD2. Germline CDR1 MDHEN, CDR2 SYDVKM. V shed 5 bases and J 2 bases; nucleotides not matched to a gene: 4. This CDR3 comprises 16 residues. In DNA, the CDR3 is TGTGCCAGCAGTCCCACTAGCGGGAGGGTCACAGATACGCAGTATTTT. It yields the protein CASSPTSGRVTDTQYF.

The CDR3 loop reads CASSGDKTFSYEQYF. CDR3 coding DNA: TGTGCCAGCAGTGGGGACAAAACGTTCTCCTACGAGCAGTACTTC. The chain has TRBV28 and TRBJ2-7; possibly TRBD1 for D (6 bases). V was trimmed by 5 bases and J by 0 bases, leaving 14 bases between them. Germline CDR1 is MDHEN and CDR2 is SYDVKM. The CDR3 length is 15 residues.

The chain joins TRBV7-6 to TRBJ2-5; weak D call: TRBD2 (6 bases). Trimming removed 2 bases from V and 4 bases from J, with 14 bases in between. The CDR3 consists of 15 residues. Germline CDR1 is SGHVS and CDR2 is FNYEAQ. The DNA for the CDR3 is TGTGCCAGCAGCTTATTAGCGGCATCCGGAGAGACCCAGTACTTC. It translates to CASSLLAASGETQYF.

The chain employs TRBV7-9 and TRBJ1-6, with 8 bases that match TRBD1. Per the germline V gene, CDR1 is SEHNR and CDR2 is FQNEAQ (reference sequence). Losses at the gene ends were 7 bases for V and 6 bases for J; bases not matched to a gene: 11. CDR3 length equals 16 residues. The chain's CDR3 is CASTPGQGSGNSPLHF. DNA for the CDR3: TGTGCCAGCACCCCCGGACAGGGTTCGGGTAATTCACCCCTCCACTTT.

V usage is TRBV11-2 and J usage is TRBJ2-7; D possibly corresponds to TRBD1 (6 bases). CDR1 SGHAT and CDR2 FQNNGV come from the germline V gene. This CDR3 region has 15 residues. Trimming left V 4 bases short and J 4 bases short, with 17 bases between. The CDR3 DNA sequence: TGTGCCAGCAGCTGGGGGCGCAGGGACGGGTACGAGCAGTACTTC. Translated, it gives CASSWGRRDGYEQYF.

This rearrangement joins TRBV9 to TRBJ1-3; TRBD1 might be the D (5 bases). The CDR3 sequence is 15 residues long. The germline CDR1 and CDR2 sequences are SGDLS and YYNGEE. Between the trimmed V and J ends, which lost 4 bases and 2 bases, there was a span of 13 bases. The CDR3 DNA reads TGTGCCAGCAGCCCGGGGGGTTCCCCTGGAAACACCATATATTTT. Protein product: CASSPGGSPGNTIYF.

The genes are TRBV27 and TRBJ1-5; D remains unclear. Germline-derived CDR1 and CDR2 are MNHEY and SMNVEV (reference sequence). The CDR3 sequence is 12 residues long. Trimming removed 6 bases from V and 2 bases from J, with 5 bases in between. The chain's CDR3 is CASSPRNQPQHF. The CDR3 bases are TGTGCCAGCAGCCCTCGCAATCAGCCCCAGCATTTT.

The V gene is TRBV2, the J gene TRBJ1-1, with D possibly TRBD1 on 6 matching bases. In germline, CDR1 is SNHLY, CDR2 FYNNEI. V lost 6 bases and J lost 1, with 15 bases in between. The CDR3 runs to 15 residues. Written as DNA, the CDR3 is TGTGCCAGCAGGTCCGGACAGAGGACGAACACTGAAGCTTTCTTT. Its translation is CASRSGQRTNTEAFF.

The chain employs TRBV2 and TRBJ2-7; 11 bases map to TRBD2. The CDR3 consists of 15 residues. Germline V gives CDR1 SNHLY, CDR2 FYNNEI. Losses at the gene ends were 7 bases for V and 9 bases for J; bases not matched to a gene: 14. This chain's CDR3 is CASILSLAGDRVQYF. In DNA form, the CDR3 reads TGTGCCAGCATACTATCACTAGCGGGGGATCGGGTGCAGTACTTC. Using reference TRBV2 and TRBJ2-7 for the parts outside the CDR3, the full variable domain is EPEVTQTPSHQVTQMGQEVILRCVPISNHLYFYWYRQILGQKVEFLVSFYNNEISEKSEIFDDQFSVERPDGSNFTLKIRSTKLEDSAMYFCASILSLAGDRVQYFGPGTRLTVT.

The CDR3 here is CASSSLAYYEQYF. DNA for the CDR3: TGTGCCAGCAGTTCCCTAGCGTACTACGAGCAGTACTTC. J is TRBJ2-7 and V is TRBV12-3 or TRBV12-4; possibly TRBD2 for D (6 bases). The length of the CDR3 is 13 residues. The germline V and J ends were trimmed by 4 bases and 3 bases, with 10 bases remaining between them.

This chain uses TRBV28 with TRBJ1-5; 7 bases are a match to TRBD1. CDR1 is MDHEN, CDR2 SYDVKM, per germline. V was clipped by 5 bases and J by 5 bases; unmatched bases: 6. This CDR3 is built from 14 residues. The CDR3 spells CASSTRQGHQPQHF. Written as DNA, the CDR3 is TGTGCCAGCAGTACTCGACAGGGACATCAGCCCCAGCATTTT.

This chain joins TRBV2 and TRBJ2-5, with D unclear. The CDR3 covers 12 residues. The germline V gene has CDR1 SNHLY and CDR2 FYNNEI. V was cut by 7 bases and J by 0 bases, with 6 bases left in between. Written as DNA, the CDR3 is TGTGCCAGCAATAGAGACCAAGAGACCCAGTACTTC. It specifies CASNRDQETQYF.

This chain links TRBV29-1 with TRBJ2-5; D is perhaps TRBD2 (5 bases). CDR3 size: 13 residues. Trimming pared 4 bases from V and 2 bases from J, leaving 11 bases between. The germline gives CDR1 SQVTM, CDR2 ANQGSEA. The CDR3 nucleotides read TGCAGCGTTGTGGGGAGCCATCAAGAGACCCAGTACTTC. Protein: CSVVGSHQETQYF. The full variable domain, completed using reference TRBV29-1 and TRBJ2-5, is SAVISQKPSRDICQRGTSLTIQCQVDSQVTMMFWYRQQPGQSLTLIATANQGSEATYESGFVIDKFPISRPNLTFSTLTVSNMSPEDSSIYLCSVVGSHQETQYFGPGTRLLVL.

The V and J genes are TRBV19 and TRBJ2-7; 9 bases match TRBD1. The germline gives CDR1 LNHDA, CDR2 SQIVND (reference sequence). V trimming: 3 bases; J trimming: 2 bases; junction bases outside the gene matches: 2. The CDR3 loop spans 14 amino acids. The CDR3 loop reads CASSMGTGTYEQYF. In nucleotides, the CDR3 is TGTGCCAGTAGTATGGGGACAGGGACCTACGAGCAGTACTTC. Full variable domain (rest looked up from reference TRBV19 and TRBJ2-7): DGGITQSPKYLFRKEGQNVTLSCEQNLNHDAMYWYRQDPGQGLRLIYYSQIVNDFQKGDIAEGYSVSREKKESFPLTVTSAQKNPTAFYLCASSMGTGTYEQYFGPGTRLTVT.

V gene TRBV12-5 combines with J gene TRBJ2-3, with 8 positions matching TRBD2. CDR1 and CDR2 from the germline V gene are LGHNT and FRNRAP. The junction had 9 bases not matched to a gene; V was cut back by 6 bases and J by 4 bases. There are 15 residues in the CDR3. The CDR3 loop is CASGKYGRVADTQYF. Here the CDR3 DNA reads TGTGCTAGTGGAAAATACGGGAGGGTTGCAGATACGCAGTATTTT.

The table lists this clone with many counts. The rearrangement joins TRBV4-2 to TRBJ2-5; 7 nucleotides align to TRBD1. The J segment lost 1 base and the V segment lost 6 bases, leaving 11 bases of the junction unmatched. The CDR3 is 16 residues long. Per germline, CDR1 LGHNA and CDR2 YNFKEQ. CDR3 loop: CASSSRGRGTQETQYF. The CDR3 DNA reads as TGTGCCAGCAGTTCGAGGGGCAGGGGGACCCAAGAGACCCAGTACTTC.

CDR3: CASSLARGAGADTQYF. CDR3 coding DNA: TGCGCCAGCAGCTTGGCAAGGGGCGCTGGGGCAGATACGCAGTATTTT. This chain uses TRBV5-1 with TRBJ2-3; possibly TRBD1 for D (5 bases). The germline gives CDR1 SGHRS, CDR2 YFSETQ. The CDR3 extends over 16 amino acids. V shed 0 bases and J shed 4 bases, with 15 bases lying between them.

The table lists this clone with many counts. The chain couples TRBV5-1 to TRBJ2-1, with 10 bases aligning to TRBD2. V lost 5 bases and J lost 7; bases outside the gene matches: 15. From germline, CDR1 is SGHRS and CDR2 YFSETQ. This CDR3 comprises 17 residues. The CDR3 spells CASSPGPSGRERNEQFF. For the CDR3, the DNA is TGCGCCAGCAGTCCCGGCCCTAGCGGGAGAGAAAGGAATGAGCAGTTCTTC.

This chain connects TRBV28 to TRBJ1-6; 8 bases are a match to TRBD1. This CDR3 spans 16 amino acids. Trimming removed 5 bases from V and 1 base from J; junction bases left unmatched: 4. Germline V CDR1 and CDR2: MDHEN, SYDVKM. CDR3 residues: CASSTQGASYNSPLHF. Here the CDR3 DNA reads TGTGCCAGCAGTACGCAGGGGGCGTCCTATAATTCACCCCTCCACTTT.

The chain is built from TRBV7-9 and TRBJ2-3, with TRBD2 as a possible D gene (5 bases). V gave up 2 bases and J gave up 0 bases, with 9 bases separating them. From germline, CDR1 is SEHNR and CDR2 FQNEAQ (reference sequence). This CDR3 spans 15 amino acids. CDR3 nucleotides: TGTGCCAGCAGCTTACTAGCCACTAGCACAGATACGCAGTATTTT. This sequence encodes CASSLLATSTDTQYF.

The sample holds one count of this clone. As DNA, the CDR3 is TGTGCCAGCGGCCGGGACAGGGTTCTTCGCACCGGGGAGCTGTTTTTT. Translating gives CASGRDRVLRTGELFF. The chain has TRBV2 and TRBJ2-2; TRBD1 aligns across 9 bases. The CDR3 loop spans 16 amino acids. The germline CDR1 and CDR2 sequences are SNHLY and FYNNEI. V shed 8 bases and J 4 bases; nucleotides not matched to a gene: 11.

V usage is TRBV28 and J usage is TRBJ1-5, with 7 bases fitting TRBD1. The CDR3 runs to 15 residues. Germline CDR1 reads MDHEN; CDR2 reads SYDVKM. The V and J ends lost 4 bases and 7 bases, in that order; junction bases with no gene match: 10. CDR3 in DNA: TGTGCCAGCAGTTCTAACAGGGGAAGGCGGCAGCCCCAGCATTTT. Amino acid sequence: CASSSNRGRRQPQHF.